Presented here are 14 T cell receptor beta chains from one specimen sequenced in a study of T cell repertoires in cytomegalovirus infection. Antigens for these TCRs are unknown. TCRdb analysed the reads with MiXCR anew, one entry per CDR3 protein. This sample yields about 830,000 distinct CDR3 sequences, of which 32% are seen a single time; 9.5% to 15% belongs to the top ten. The sequenced sample was cultured CD8+ T cells from PBMCs, obtained from culture after CMV antigen stimulation. The receptors come from a human donor in good health (CMV status not recorded). Some clones in this sample may be carry-over from other donors' samples.

Points on this clonotype: Germline is not matched at one junction end, which may reflect a read error. This chain links TRBV7-6 with TRBJ2-1; no firm D call. This CDR3 contains 13 residues. From germline, CDR1 is SGHVS and CDR2 FNYEAQ. Here the CDR3 DNA reads TGTGCTAGCAGCTCCCCAGGCTCTGGTGAGCAGTTCTTC. Its protein product is CASSSPGSGEQFF.

This clonotype has more than one count but fewer than ten. The rearrangement links TRBV7-6 to TRBJ2-3; 13 bases line up with TRBD2. Trimming at V came to 5 bases and at J to 3 bases, leaving 11 bases not matched to a gene. The CDR3 covers 18 residues. Germline CDR1 reads SGHVS; CDR2 reads FNYEAQ. The CDR3 spells CASSPTRLAGGGTDTQYF. DNA of the CDR3: TGTGCCAGCAGCCCGACCCGACTAGCGGGGGGTGGAACAGATACGCAGTATTTT. Full variable domain (outside the CDR3, taken from reference TRBV7-6 and TRBJ2-3): GAGVSQSPRYKVTKRGQDVALRCDPISGHVSLYWYRQALGQGPEFLTYFNYEAQQDKSGLPNDRFSAERPEGSISTLTIQRTEQRDSAMYRCASSPTRLAGGGTDTQYFGPGTRLTVL.

This clonotype was detected only a few times. The gene calls are TRBV27 and TRBJ1-5, with D possibly TRBD1 on 5 matching bases. This CDR3 has 15 residues. Germline values: CDR1 MNHEY, CDR2 SMNVEV (reference sequence). Trimming stripped 5 bases from V and 3 bases from J, with 14 bases between. Here the CDR3 DNA reads TGTGCCAGCAGTCCGGTTGACAGTCTCAATCAGCCCCAGCATTTT. It is translated as CASSPVDSLNQPQHF.

This clonotype was seen a few times. J is TRBJ1-1 and V is TRBV12-3 or TRBV12-4; 8 bases map to TRBD1. This CDR3 has 14 residues. The J segment lost 1 base and the V segment lost 6 bases, leaving 4 bases of the junction unmatched. CDR3 in DNA: TGTGCCAGCAGGACTGGACAGGGGAACACTGAAGCTTTCTTT. Residues: CASRTGQGNTEAFF.

The rearrangement links TRBV7-6 to TRBJ1-4; no firm D call. Trimming took 2 bases from V and 0 from J, leaving 7 bases between them. CDR3 length: 15 residues. Germline V CDR1 and CDR2: SGHVS, FNYEAQ. CDR3 region: CASSLIAATNEKLFF. DNA of the CDR3: TGTGCCAGCAGCTTAATTGCGGCAACTAATGAAAAACTGTTTTTT.

This clonotype was counted many times. This chain joins TRBV6-1 and TRBJ1-6, with 9 bases identical to TRBD1. After removal of 3 bases from V and 13 bases from J, the junction contained 19 bases not matched to a gene. CDR1 and CDR2 (germline): MNHNS, SASEGT. The CDR3 is made up of 18 amino acids. The CDR3 reads CASSESTKPGQGIGPLHF. CDR3 in DNA: TGTGCCAGCAGTGAGAGCACCAAACCGGGACAGGGAATTGGGCCCCTCCACTTT.

In this sample, this clonotype turned up once. Here the CDR3 DNA reads TGCAGTGCTAGAGATAGGACGACAGGGTCGGGGACTGAAGCTTTCTTT. This sequence encodes CSARDRTTGSGTEAFF. V usage is TRBV20-1 and J usage is TRBJ1-1, with 7 bases fitting TRBD1. The CDR3 sequence is 16 residues long. Germline V gene lookup returns CDR1 DFQATT and CDR2 SNEGSKA (reference sequence). Trimming removed 0 bases from V and 5 bases from J; junction bases left unmatched: 12.

This chain uses TRBV3-1 with TRBJ1-2; D is unresolved. The CDR3 has 13 residues. CDR1 LGHDT and CDR2 YNNKEL come from the germline V gene (reference sequence). Trimming took 8 bases from V and 7 from J, leaving 17 bases between them. The CDR3 nucleotides read TGTGCCAGCGGGCCTGACTCGGGCTTTGGCTACACCTTC. Residues: CASGPDSGFGYTF.

The sample holds many counts of this clonotype. The chain links TRBV4-3 to TRBJ2-6; tentatively, D is TRBD2 (5 bases). V lost 0 bases to trimming and J lost 0 bases, with 12 bases between them. Germline CDR1 and CDR2: LGHNA and YSLEER. The CDR3 totals 18 residues. The CDR3 DNA reads TGCGCCAGCAGCCAAGATAGAGGGCGGTTCTCTGGGGCCAACGTCCTGACTTTC. It yields the protein CASSQDRGRFSGANVLTF.

The sample holds a few counts of this clonotype. The CDR3 DNA reads as TGTGCCAGCAGTTTATCCCCCAGGGGTGGTGGAAACACCATATATTTT. This gives the protein CASSLSPRGGGNTIYF. This chain connects TRBV12-3 or TRBV12-4 to TRBJ1-3; tentative D call: TRBD1 (6 bases). This CDR3 contains 16 residues. Trimming took off 2 bases at V and 3 bases at J, with 14 bases between the two ends.

This rearrangement joins TRBV6-1 to TRBJ2-1; tentative D call: TRBD2 (5 bases). The CDR3 contains 12 residues. V was trimmed by 8 bases and J by 1 base, leaving 6 bases between them. Germline-derived CDR1 and CDR2 are MNHNS and SASEGT. Here the CDR3 DNA reads TGTGCCAGCGGGGAGTCCTACAATGAGCAGTTCTTC. It translates to CASGESYNEQFF.

This clonotype appeared once. The rearrangement uses TRBV12-3 or TRBV12-4 and TRBJ2-5, with D possibly TRBD2 on 6 matching bases. Trimming left V 6 bases short and J 3 bases short, with 20 bases between. This CDR3 region has 16 residues. CDR3 DNA: TGTGCCAGCAGGATACTGGCTAGCGAGGAGGAAGAGACCCAGTACTTC. As protein: CASRILASEEEETQYF.

This clonotype was picked up many times. The chain is built from TRBV7-8 and TRBJ2-1; 8 bases fit TRBD2. The V and J ends lost 3 bases and 7 bases, in that order; junction bases with no gene match: 11. Germline V lookup: CDR1 SGHVS, CDR2 FQNEAQ. The CDR3 loop spans 16 amino acids. The CDR3 loop is CASSFASGGQGNEQFF. CDR3 nucleotides: TGTGCCAGCAGCTTCGCGAGCGGGGGACAAGGGAATGAGCAGTTCTTC.

Concerning this clonotype itself: Because the CDR3 is missing its conserved closing phenylalanine or tryptophan, this is likely a read error. The J gene is TRBJ1-2, the V gene TRBV10-3; 8 bases fit TRBD1. The CDR3 spans 14 residues. The germline V gene has CDR1 ENHRY and CDR2 SYGVKD. The junction had 10 bases not matched to a gene; V was cut back by 7 bases and J by 6 bases. CDR3 bases: TGTGCCATCAAAGGGACAGGAGGCCGGAATGGCTACACCTCC. It codes for CAIKGTGGRNGYTS.